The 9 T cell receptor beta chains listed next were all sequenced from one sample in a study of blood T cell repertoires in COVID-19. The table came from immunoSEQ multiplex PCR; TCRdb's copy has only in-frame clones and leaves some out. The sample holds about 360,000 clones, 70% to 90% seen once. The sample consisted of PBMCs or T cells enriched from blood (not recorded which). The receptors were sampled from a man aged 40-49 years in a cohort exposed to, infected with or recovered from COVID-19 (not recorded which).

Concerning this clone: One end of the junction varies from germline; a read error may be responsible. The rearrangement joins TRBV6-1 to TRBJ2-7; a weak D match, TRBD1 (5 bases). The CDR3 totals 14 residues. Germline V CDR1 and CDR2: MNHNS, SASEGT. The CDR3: CASSEQQESYEQYF. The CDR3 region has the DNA TGTGCTAGCAGTGAACAACAGGAATCCTACGAGCAGTACTTC.

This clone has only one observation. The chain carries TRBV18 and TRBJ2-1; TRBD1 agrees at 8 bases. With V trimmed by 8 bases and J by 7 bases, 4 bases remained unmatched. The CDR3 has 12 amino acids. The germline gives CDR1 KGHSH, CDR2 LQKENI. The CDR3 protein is CASRDRGNEQFF. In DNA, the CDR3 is TGTGCCAGCCGAGACAGGGGAAATGAGCAGTTCTTC.

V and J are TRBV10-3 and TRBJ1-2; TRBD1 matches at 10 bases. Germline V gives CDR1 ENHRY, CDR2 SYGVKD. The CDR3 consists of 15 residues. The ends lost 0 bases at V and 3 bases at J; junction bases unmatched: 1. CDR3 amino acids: CAISESGTGDYGYTF. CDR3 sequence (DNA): TGTGCCATCAGTGAGTCCGGGACAGGGGACTATGGCTACACCTTC.

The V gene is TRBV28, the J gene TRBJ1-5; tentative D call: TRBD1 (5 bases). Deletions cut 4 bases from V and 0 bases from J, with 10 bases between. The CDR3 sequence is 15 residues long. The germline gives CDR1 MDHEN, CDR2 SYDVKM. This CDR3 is CASSYGAYSNQPQHF. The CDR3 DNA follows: TGTGCCAGCAGTTATGGGGCTTATAGCAATCAGCCCCAGCATTTT.

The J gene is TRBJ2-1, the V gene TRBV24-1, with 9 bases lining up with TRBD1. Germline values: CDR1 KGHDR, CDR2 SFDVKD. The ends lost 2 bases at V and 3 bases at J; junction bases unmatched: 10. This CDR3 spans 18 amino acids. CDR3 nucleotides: TGTGCCACCAGTGATTCCGCCCTGGGACAGGGAGGCTACAATGAGCAGTTCTTC. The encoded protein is CATSDSALGQGGYNEQFF.

CDR3 nucleotides: TGTGCCAGTTCCAGACAGGGGTATAACCCTGAAGCTTTCTTT. It encodes CASSRQGYNPEAFF. The gene calls are TRBV19 and TRBJ1-1, with 8 bases lining up with TRBD1. V trimming: 8 bases; J trimming: 6 bases; junction bases outside the gene matches: 11. The CDR3 contains 14 residues. Germline assignment: CDR1 LNHDA and CDR2 SQIVND (reference sequence).

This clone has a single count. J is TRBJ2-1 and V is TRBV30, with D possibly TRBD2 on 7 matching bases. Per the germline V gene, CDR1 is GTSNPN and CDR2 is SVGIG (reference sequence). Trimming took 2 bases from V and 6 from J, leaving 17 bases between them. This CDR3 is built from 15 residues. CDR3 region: CAWSFQGRVGNEQFF. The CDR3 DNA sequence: TGTGCCTGGAGTTTCCAGGGGAGGGTAGGCAATGAGCAGTTCTTC.

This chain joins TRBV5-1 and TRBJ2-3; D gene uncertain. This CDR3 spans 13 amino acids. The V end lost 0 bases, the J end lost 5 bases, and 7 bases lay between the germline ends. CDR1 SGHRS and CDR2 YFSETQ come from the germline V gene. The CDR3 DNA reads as TGCGCCAGCAGCTTGGCCCTCGGAGATACGCAGTATTTT. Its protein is CASSLALGDTQYF.

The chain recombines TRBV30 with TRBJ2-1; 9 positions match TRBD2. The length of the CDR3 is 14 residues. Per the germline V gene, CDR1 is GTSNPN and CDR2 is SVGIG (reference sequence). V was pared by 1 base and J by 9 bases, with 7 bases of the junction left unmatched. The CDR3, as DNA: TGTGCCTGGAGTGGGGCTAGCGGGAAGTCTGAGCAGTTCTTC. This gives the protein CAWSGASGKSEQFF.